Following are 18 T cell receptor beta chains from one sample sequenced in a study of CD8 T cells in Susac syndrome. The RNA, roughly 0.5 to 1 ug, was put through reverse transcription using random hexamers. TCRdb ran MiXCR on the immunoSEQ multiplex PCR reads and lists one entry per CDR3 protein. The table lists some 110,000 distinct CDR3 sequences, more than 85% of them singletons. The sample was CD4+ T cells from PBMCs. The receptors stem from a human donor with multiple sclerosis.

The CDR3 DNA is TGTGCCAGCAGCTTATCTGGGACTAGCGGACACAATGAGCAGTTCTTC. It is translated as CASSLSGTSGHNEQFF. The chain couples TRBV7-2 to TRBJ2-1; 11 bases match TRBD2. In germline, CDR1 is SGHTA, CDR2 FQGNSA. Trimming took 2 bases from V and 5 from J; bases not matched to a gene: 5. The CDR3 is made up of 16 amino acids.

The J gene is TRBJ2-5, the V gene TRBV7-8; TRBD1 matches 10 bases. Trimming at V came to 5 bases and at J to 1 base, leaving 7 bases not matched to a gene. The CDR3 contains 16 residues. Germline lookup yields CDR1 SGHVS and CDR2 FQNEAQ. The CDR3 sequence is CASSGGTGAFQETQYF. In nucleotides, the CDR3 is TGTGCCAGCAGCGGGGGGACAGGGGCGTTCCAAGAGACCCAGTACTTC.

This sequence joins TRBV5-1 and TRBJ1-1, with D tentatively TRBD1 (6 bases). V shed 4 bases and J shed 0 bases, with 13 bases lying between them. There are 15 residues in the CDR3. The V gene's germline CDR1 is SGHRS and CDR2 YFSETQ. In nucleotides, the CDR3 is TGCGCCAGCAGCCCGGGACAACTACTGAACACTGAAGCTTTCTTT. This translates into CASSPGQLLNTEAFF.

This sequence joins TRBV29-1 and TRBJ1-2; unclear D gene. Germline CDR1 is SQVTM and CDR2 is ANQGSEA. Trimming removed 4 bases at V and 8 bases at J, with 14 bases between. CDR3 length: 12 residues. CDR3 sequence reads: CSVVTGFVGYTF. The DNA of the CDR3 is TGCAGCGTTGTAACGGGGTTTGTCGGCTACACCTTC.

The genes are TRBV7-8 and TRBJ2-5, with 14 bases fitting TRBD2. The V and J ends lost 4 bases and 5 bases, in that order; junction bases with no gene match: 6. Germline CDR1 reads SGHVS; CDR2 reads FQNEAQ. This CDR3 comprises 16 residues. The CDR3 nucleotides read TGTGCCAGCAGCTCCGGACTAGCGGGGGGACGGGAGACCCAGTACTTC. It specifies CASSSGLAGGRETQYF.

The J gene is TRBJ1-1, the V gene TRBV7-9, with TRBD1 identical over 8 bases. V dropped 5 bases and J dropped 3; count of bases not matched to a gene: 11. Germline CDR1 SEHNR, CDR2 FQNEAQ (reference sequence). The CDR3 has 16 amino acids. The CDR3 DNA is TGTGCCAGCAGCAGAAAATCGACAGGGGTGCACACTGAAGCTTTCTTT. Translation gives CASSRKSTGVHTEAFF.

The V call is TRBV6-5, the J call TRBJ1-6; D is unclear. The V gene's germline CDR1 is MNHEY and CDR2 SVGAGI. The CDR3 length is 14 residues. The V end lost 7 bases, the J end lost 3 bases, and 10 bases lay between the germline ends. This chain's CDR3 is CASTPDYYNSPLHF. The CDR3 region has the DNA TGTGCCAGCACTCCAGACTACTATAATTCACCCCTCCACTTT.

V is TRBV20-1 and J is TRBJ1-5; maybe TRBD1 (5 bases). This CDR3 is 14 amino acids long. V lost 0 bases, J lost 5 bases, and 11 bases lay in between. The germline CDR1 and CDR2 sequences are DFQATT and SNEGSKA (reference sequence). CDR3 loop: CSARDPREDQPQHF. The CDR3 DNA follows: TGCAGTGCTAGAGATCCCAGGGAGGATCAGCCCCAGCATTTT.

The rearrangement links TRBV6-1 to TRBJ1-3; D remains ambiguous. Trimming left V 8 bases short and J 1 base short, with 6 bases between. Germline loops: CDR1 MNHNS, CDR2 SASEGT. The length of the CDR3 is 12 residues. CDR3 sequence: CASASSGNTIYF. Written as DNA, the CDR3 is TGTGCCAGCGCGTCGTCTGGAAACACCATATATTTT.

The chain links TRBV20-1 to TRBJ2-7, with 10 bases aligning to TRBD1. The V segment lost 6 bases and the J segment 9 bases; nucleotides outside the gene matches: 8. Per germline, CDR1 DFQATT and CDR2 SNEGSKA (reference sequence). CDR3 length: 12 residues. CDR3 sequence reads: CSARTGGAWQYF. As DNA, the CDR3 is TGCAGTGCCCGGACAGGGGGTGCTTGGCAGTACTTC.

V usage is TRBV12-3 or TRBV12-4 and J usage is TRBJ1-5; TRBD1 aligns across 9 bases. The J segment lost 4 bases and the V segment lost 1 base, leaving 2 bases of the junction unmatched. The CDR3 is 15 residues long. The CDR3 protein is CASSLGDRGNQPQHF. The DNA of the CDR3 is TGTGCCAGCAGTTTAGGAGACAGGGGGAATCAGCCCCAGCATTTT.

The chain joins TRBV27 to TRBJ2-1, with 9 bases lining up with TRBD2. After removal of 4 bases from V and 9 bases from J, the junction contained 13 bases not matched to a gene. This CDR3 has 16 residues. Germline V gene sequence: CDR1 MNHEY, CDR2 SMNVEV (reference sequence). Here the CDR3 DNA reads TGTGCCAGCAGTTCCCCCTTTAGCGGGGGATTGGGTGAGCAGTTCTTC. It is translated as CASSSPFSGGLGEQFF.

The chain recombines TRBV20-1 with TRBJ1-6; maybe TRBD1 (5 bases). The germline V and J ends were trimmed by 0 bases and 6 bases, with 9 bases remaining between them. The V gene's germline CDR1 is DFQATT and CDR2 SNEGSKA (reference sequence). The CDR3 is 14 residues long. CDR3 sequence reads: CSARDQGFNSPLHF. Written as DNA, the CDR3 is TGCAGTGCTAGAGATCAGGGATTTAATTCACCCCTCCACTTT.

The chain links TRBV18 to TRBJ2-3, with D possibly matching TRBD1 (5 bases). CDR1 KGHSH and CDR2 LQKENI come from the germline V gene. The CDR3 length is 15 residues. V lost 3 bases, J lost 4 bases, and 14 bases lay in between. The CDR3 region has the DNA TGTGCCAGCTCACCGGGAACAGGATGGGCAGATACGCAGTATTTT. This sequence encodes CASSPGTGWADTQYF.

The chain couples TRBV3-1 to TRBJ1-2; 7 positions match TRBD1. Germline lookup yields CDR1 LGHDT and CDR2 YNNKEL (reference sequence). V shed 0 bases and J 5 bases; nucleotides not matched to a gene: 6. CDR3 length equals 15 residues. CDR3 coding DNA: TGTGCCAGCAGCCAAGACACCAGGGGGTCTTATGGCTACACCTTC. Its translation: CASSQDTRGSYGYTF.

DNA of the CDR3: TGTGCCACCAGTGGCGGCGGAAGGGAAGTTTGGGAGACCCAGTACTTC. This encodes CATSGGGREVWETQYF. The V call is TRBV24-1, the J call TRBJ2-5, with D unclear. CDR1 is KGHDR, CDR2 SFDVKD, per germline. This CDR3 has 16 residues. Trimming removed 5 bases at V and 5 bases at J, with 20 bases between.

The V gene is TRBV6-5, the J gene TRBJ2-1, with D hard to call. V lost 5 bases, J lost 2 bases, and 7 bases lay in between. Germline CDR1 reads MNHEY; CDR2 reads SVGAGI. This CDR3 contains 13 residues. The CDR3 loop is CASSRSAYNEQFF. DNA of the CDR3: TGTGCCAGCAGTCGGTCAGCCTACAATGAGCAGTTCTTC.

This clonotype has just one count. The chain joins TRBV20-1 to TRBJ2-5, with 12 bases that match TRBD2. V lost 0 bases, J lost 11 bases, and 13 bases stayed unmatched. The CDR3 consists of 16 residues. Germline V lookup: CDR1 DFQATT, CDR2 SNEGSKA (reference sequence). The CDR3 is CSAREGTSGGFPVQYF. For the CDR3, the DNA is TGCAGTGCTAGAGAAGGAACTAGCGGGGGGTTCCCTGTTCAGTACTTC.